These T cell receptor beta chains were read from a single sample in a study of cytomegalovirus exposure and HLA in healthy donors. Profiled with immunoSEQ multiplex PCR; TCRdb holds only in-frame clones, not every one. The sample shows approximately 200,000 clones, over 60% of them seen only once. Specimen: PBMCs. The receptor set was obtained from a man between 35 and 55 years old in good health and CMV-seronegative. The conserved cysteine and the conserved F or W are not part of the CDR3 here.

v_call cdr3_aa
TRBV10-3 AISESGGGNQPQH
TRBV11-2 ASSSRTGSGETQY
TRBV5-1 ASSLTPTNTGELF
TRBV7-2 ASSLTGGWVNNEQF
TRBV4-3 ASSQSSGGGSTDTQY
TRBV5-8 ASSSEGLAGNEQF
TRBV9 ASSPQTGGGYTQY
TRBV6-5 ASSPGVNQPQH
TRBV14 ASARLHEQY
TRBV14 ASSRMRSGLAGGPHEQF
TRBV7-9 ASSFPGTGVSTWTYEQY
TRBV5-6 ASSLSGSSPLH
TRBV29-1 SVEQVYNEQF
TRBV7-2 ASSPPFSAGSAKNIQY
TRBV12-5 ASGTGGSNSEAF
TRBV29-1 SAADRDYT
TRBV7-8 ASSLGGQGDGGYT
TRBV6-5 ASSPRQGGTEAF
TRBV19 ASNRGTPEAF
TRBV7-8 ASAPGSGGLASYEQY
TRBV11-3 ASSGSGVFNEQF
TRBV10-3 ATSGDYEQY
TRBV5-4 ASSSGQNYYGYT
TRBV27 ASSRSVYSYEQY
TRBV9 ASSPQSIRNEKLF
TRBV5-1 ASTKTAGEETQY
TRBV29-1 SVEEWDRGNEQF
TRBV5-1 ASSRGDLAGGWNEQF
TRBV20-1 SVPGKNEQF
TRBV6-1 ASSGTVIAKNIQY
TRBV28 ASSSPPGGSTDTQY
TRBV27 ASKLRTEAF
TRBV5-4 ASTQRGLIKETQY
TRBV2 ASSQLQGTVEAF
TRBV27 ASSPIAGEGTGELF
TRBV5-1 ASSVTGGDIQY
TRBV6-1 ATLGAVRNQPQH
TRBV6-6 ASKAGPSDPF
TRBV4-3 ASSQETSGGFYNEQF
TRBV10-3 AVSEGRLSYEQY
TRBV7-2 ASSFDPRNEQF
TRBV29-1 SVGLAVTYNEQF
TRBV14 ASSMGPSGRSPEQY
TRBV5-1 ASSLAGTVGANVLT
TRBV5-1 ASSLTGTSYNEQF
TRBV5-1 ASSSGGLGLKVAGTEAF
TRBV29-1 VTGLTEAF
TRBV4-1 ASSQARSESLSNQPQH
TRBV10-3 AISDQTYEQY